This entry features one T cell receptor (beta chain) sequence. Germline CDR1 and CDR2: SQVTM and ANQGSEA. V lost 2 bases and J lost 9, with 20 bases in between. There are 15 residues in the CDR3. The data were produced by immunoSEQ multiplex PCR, yet TCRdb's version contains in-frame clones alone and is incomplete. The sample contains fewer than 95,000 clones, 90% to 95% of which appear only once. The data are from a study of technical replicates of blood from a handful of donors. This sequence originates from a human donor in good health. The sample consisted of T cells isolated from PBMCs. The chain is built from TRBV29-1 and TRBJ2-1; TRBD2 is a possible D gene (6 bases). The CDR3 sequence: CSVERAGTGAGEQFF. The CDR3 DNA sequence: TGCAGCGTTGAAAGGGCAGGGACGGGAGCGGGTGAGCAGTTCTTC.